The 31 T cell receptor beta chains below come from one sample, sequenced in a study of cytomegalovirus exposure and HLA in healthy donors. Here immunoSEQ multiplex PCR was the method, and the copy in TCRdb shows in-frame clones only, minus some. The sample lists 120,000 or so clones, around 88% occurring once. The sample was PBMCs. The receptors derive from a man younger than 35 in good health and CMV-seronegative.

The chain uses TRBV6-1 and TRBJ2-1; TRBD2 agrees at 7 bases. Germline V gene data show CDR1 as MNHNS and CDR2 as SASEGT. This CDR3 is built from 15 residues. V dropped 1 base and J dropped 7; count of bases not matched to a gene: 7. The CDR3 bases are TGTGCCAGCAGTGAAGTCGCGGGAGAGGTAAATGAGCAGTTCTTC. Protein product: CASSEVAGEVNEQFF.

V is TRBV4-3 and J is TRBJ1-2; D is perhaps TRBD1 (5 bases). CDR1 and CDR2 (germline): LGHNA, YSLEER. With 3 bases removed from V and 4 bases from J, the gap between germline ends came to 15 bases. This CDR3 is 15 amino acids long. CDR3 sequence reads: CASSHEKGRVYGYTF. The CDR3 region has the DNA TGCGCCAGCAGCCACGAAAAGGGGAGGGTCTATGGCTACACCTTC.

This chain connects TRBV6-4 to TRBJ2-2, with D unresolved. The CDR3 is 16 amino acids. V lost 0 bases to trimming and J lost 2 bases, with 10 bases between them. The V gene's germline CDR1 is MRHNA and CDR2 SNTAGT. In DNA, the CDR3 is TGTGCCAGCAGTGACTCTGGCAGTGGTAACACCGGGGAGCTGTTTTTT. Encoded protein: CASSDSGSGNTGELFF.

To note about this clone: One end of the junction is discordant with germline, which a read error may explain. The chain employs TRBV28 and TRBJ1-3; D not certain. The CDR3 loop spans 13 amino acids. In germline, CDR1 is MDHEN, CDR2 SYDVKM. CDR3 sequence: CGSGQAYGNTIYF. CDR3 in DNA: TGTGGCAGCGGGCAAGCATATGGAAACACCATATATTTT.

This clone was seen a handful of times. The chain recombines TRBV27 with TRBJ2-7; D perhaps matches TRBD1 (7 bases). The CDR3 spans 13 residues. Germline-derived CDR1 and CDR2 are MNHEY and SMNVEV (reference sequence). V was cut by 6 bases and J by 2 bases, with 11 bases left in between. For the CDR3, the DNA is TGTGCCAGCAGGCGGGACAGTCCCTACGAGCAGTACTTC. It codes for CASRRDSPYEQYF.

This CDR3 is CASSPVMSEGTEAFF. The CDR3 DNA is TGTGCCAGCTCACCGGTGATGAGTGAGGGCACTGAAGCTTTCTTT. This chain joins TRBV18 and TRBJ1-1, with D unclear. The CDR3 consists of 15 residues. Germline CDR1 reads KGHSH; CDR2 reads LQKENI. The V end was cut by 3 bases, the J end by 4 bases, with 15 bases between. Full variable domain (remainder filled in from reference TRBV18 and TRBJ1-1): NAGVMQNPRHLVRRRGQEARLRCSPMKGHSHVYWYRQLPEEGLKFMVYLQKENIIDESGMPKERFSAEFPKEGPSILRIQQVVRGDSAAYFCASSPVMSEGTEAFFGQGTRLTVV.

This clone was observed a single time. The chain joins TRBV9 to TRBJ2-1; possible D gene TRBD2, 5 bases. Trimming pared 4 bases from V and 10 bases from J, leaving 12 bases between. The CDR3 is 12 residues long. The germline gives CDR1 SGDLS, CDR2 YYNGEE. The CDR3 sequence: CASSYREKEQFF. In DNA, the CDR3 is TGTGCCAGCAGCTACCGGGAAAAAGAGCAGTTCTTC. Filled out from reference TRBV9 and TRBJ2-1, the complete variable domain reads DSGVTQTPKHLITATGQRVTLRCSPRSGDLSVYWYQQSLDQGLQFLIQYYNGEERAKGNILERFSAQQFPDLHSELNLSSLELGDSALYFCASSYREKEQFFGPGTRLTVL.

V is TRBV28 and J is TRBJ2-2; 8 nucleotides agree with TRBD2. Trimming took 5 bases from V and 0 from J; bases not matched to a gene: 2. The CDR3 is 15 amino acids. CDR1 and CDR2 from the germline V gene are MDHEN and SYDVKM. CDR3 amino acids: CASSPGGPNTGELFF. The CDR3 region has the DNA TGTGCCAGCAGTCCGGGAGGGCCGAACACCGGGGAGCTGTTTTTT.

For this clone: The sample carries other DNA sequences with the same CDR3. This chain joins TRBV7-9 and TRBJ2-1, with a tentative D call TRBD2 (6 bases). Per germline, CDR1 SEHNR and CDR2 FQNEAQ (reference sequence). The CDR3 consists of 11 residues. The V end was cut by 11 bases, the J end by 3 bases, with 8 bases between. This CDR3 reads CAGSGYNEQFF. In DNA, the CDR3 is TGTGCCGGTAGCGGCTACAATGAGCAGTTCTTC.

The rearrangement links TRBV29-1 to TRBJ1-2; TRBD1 is a possible D gene (5 bases). Trimming left V 0 bases short and J 7 bases short, with 12 bases between. Germline loops: CDR1 SQVTM, CDR2 ANQGSEA. There are 13 residues in the CDR3. The CDR3 DNA follows: TGCAGCGTTGAAGATGCGACGGGGGGTGGCTACACCTTC. Protein sequence: CSVEDATGGGYTF.

This sequence joins TRBV30 and TRBJ2-2, with D tentatively TRBD2 (6 bases). Germline V gene lookup returns CDR1 GTSNPN and CDR2 SVGIG (reference sequence). V lost 1 base and J 6 bases, leaving 12 bases between the germline ends. CDR3 size: 14 residues. The CDR3 spells CAWSALRGAGELFF. CDR3 in DNA: TGTGCCTGGAGTGCCCTCCGCGGGGCCGGGGAGCTGTTTTTT.

The chain combines TRBV21-1 with TRBJ2-1; the tabulated D call, TRBD1, remains unverified against the DNA. TRBV21-1 is flagged as a pseudogene. The CDR3 loop spans 15 amino acids. CDR3 residues: CASSKVQLPDNEQFF. The CDR3 DNA is TGTGCCAGCAGCAAAGTACAGCTACCGGACAATGAGCAGTTCTTC.

The chain joins TRBV27 to TRBJ2-7; 8 bases map to TRBD1. CDR3 length equals 16 residues. Germline values: CDR1 MNHEY, CDR2 SMNVEV (reference sequence). V lost 1 base to trimming and J lost 4 bases; unmatched junction nucleotides: 9. The CDR3 DNA follows: TGTGCCAGCAGTTTATTGGGTACGACAGGGGCATACGAGCAGTACTTC. The encoded protein is CASSLLGTTGAYEQYF.

The chain carries TRBV29-1 and TRBJ2-1; TRBD2 matches 10 bases. V shed 3 bases and J 4 bases; nucleotides not matched to a gene: 15. The CDR3 extends over 18 amino acids. Germline V gives CDR1 SQVTM, CDR2 ANQGSEA. The CDR3 reads CSVDNIPKTSGLYNEQFF. Written as DNA, the CDR3 is TGCAGCGTTGATAATATCCCCAAGACTAGCGGGTTATACAATGAGCAGTTCTTC.

The chain couples TRBV7-8 to TRBJ1-2; TRBD1 aligns across 7 bases. This CDR3 is 13 amino acids long. J was trimmed by 3 bases and V by 3 bases; bases with no gene match: 1. Looked up from germline, CDR1 is SGHVS and CDR2 is FQNEAQ. The chain's CDR3 is CASSFDRDYGYTF. The CDR3 coding sequence is TGTGCCAGCAGCTTCGACAGGGACTATGGCTACACCTTC.

CDR3 nucleotides: TGTGCCAGCACTCCACTAGCGACCCATGAGCAGTTCTTC. Protein: CASTPLATHEQFF. The genes are TRBV2 and TRBJ2-1; 7 bases align to TRBD2. Trimming at V came to 7 bases and at J to 8 bases, leaving 8 bases not matched to a gene. Germline V gene sequence: CDR1 SNHLY, CDR2 FYNNEI. There are 13 residues in the CDR3.

V and J are TRBV20-1 and TRBJ2-7, with D perhaps TRBD2 (6 bases). V lost 6 bases, J lost 6 bases, and 12 bases lay in between. From germline, CDR1 is DFQATT and CDR2 SNEGSKA (reference sequence). CDR3 length equals 11 residues. CDR3 nucleotide sequence: TGCAGTGCCCCGGGGGAGCTCGAGCAGTACTTC. This codes for CSAPGELEQYF.

This chain joins TRBV13 and TRBJ2-5; 9 bases match TRBD2. V lost 1 base to trimming and J lost 5 bases; unmatched junction nucleotides: 5. Germline CDR1 PRHDT, CDR2 FYEKMQ (reference sequence). The CDR3 consists of 15 residues. The CDR3 sequence is CASSLASGASETQYF. The CDR3 nucleotides are TGTGCCAGCAGCTTAGCTAGCGGGGCCTCTGAGACCCAGTACTTC.

There are a few counts of this clone. CDR3 in amino acids: CASSATGTSNQPQHF. CDR3 DNA: TGTGCCAGCTCGGCGACCGGGACAAGCAATCAGCCCCAGCATTTT. The chain couples TRBV18 to TRBJ1-5; TRBD1 is a possible D gene (6 bases). Germline V gene lookup returns CDR1 KGHSH and CDR2 LQKENI. The V gene lost 6 bases and the J gene lost 1 base, with 13 bases spanning the gap. This CDR3 comprises 15 residues.

The chain links TRBV28 to TRBJ1-6; D remains unclear. This CDR3 region has 17 residues. Germline V gives CDR1 MDHEN, CDR2 SYDVKM. V lost 5 bases, J lost 7 bases, and 21 bases lay in between. CDR3 residues: CASSPIFGRTGNSPLHF. The CDR3 nucleotides are TGTGCCAGCAGTCCCATCTTTGGGAGGACGGGGAATTCACCCCTCCACTTT.

J is TRBJ2-1 and V is TRBV10-2, with D possibly being TRBD2 (5 bases). Germline CDR1 WSHSY, CDR2 SAAADI. This CDR3 has 15 amino acids. Trimming took off 4 bases at V and 8 bases at J, with 18 bases between the two ends. CDR3 bases: TGCGCCAGCAGTGCTCTTAGTGGGAGTATGGATGAGCAGTTCTTC. Translation: CASSALSGSMDEQFF.

The gene calls are TRBV10-3 and TRBJ2-2, with 8 bases fitting TRBD2. This CDR3 spans 15 amino acids. Germline V lookup: CDR1 ENHRY, CDR2 SYGVKD. The V gene end was trimmed by 3 bases and the J gene end by 6 bases; junction bases not matched to a gene: 6. The CDR3 loop reads CAISEGLAGSGELFF. The CDR3 coding sequence is TGTGCCATCAGTGAAGGGTTAGCGGGATCCGGGGAGCTGTTTTTT.

This clone was found once. This chain uses TRBV5-1 with TRBJ2-1, with D uncertain. CDR3 length equals 14 residues. Deletions cut 0 bases from V and 4 bases from J, with 8 bases between. CDR1 is SGHRS, CDR2 YFSETQ, per germline. Written as DNA, the CDR3 is TGCGCCAGCAGCTTGGTGGCCCTTTACAATGAGCAGTTCTTC. Translating it yields CASSLVALYNEQFF.

The chain has TRBV12-5 and TRBJ2-7, with D possibly TRBD1 on 6 matching bases. With 6 bases removed from V and 0 bases from J, the gap between germline ends came to 27 bases. The CDR3 consists of 19 residues. Germline V gene lookup returns CDR1 LGHNT and CDR2 FRNRAP. This CDR3 is CASGGNRDNLYRDSYEQYF. The CDR3 nucleotides are TGTGCTAGTGGGGGAAATCGGGACAATCTTTACAGAGACTCCTACGAGCAGTACTTC.

The chain carries TRBV28 and TRBJ2-2; 7 bases fit TRBD1. Trimming cost V 4 bases and J 3 bases; bases outside gene matches: 2. Looked up from germline, CDR1 is MDHEN and CDR2 is SYDVKM. This CDR3 is 14 amino acids long. CDR3 coding DNA: TGTGCCAGCAGTTCGGGACAGCACACCGGGGAGCTGTTTTTT. This codes for CASSSGQHTGELFF.

The V call is TRBV28, the J call TRBJ1-5; 9 nucleotides align to TRBD1. CDR1 is MDHEN and CDR2 is SYDVKM in the germline V gene. This CDR3 contains 14 residues. The J segment lost 6 bases and the V segment lost 3 bases, leaving 3 bases of the junction unmatched. Here the CDR3 reads CASSFTGGGQPQHF. In DNA, the CDR3 is TGTGCCAGCAGTTTTACAGGGGGCGGTCAGCCCCAGCATTTT.

V is TRBV2 and J is TRBJ2-3; D gene unclear. V lost 4 bases and J 6 bases, leaving 14 bases between the germline ends. This CDR3 contains 14 residues. Germline V gene sequence: CDR1 SNHLY, CDR2 FYNNEI. Here the CDR3 DNA reads TGTGCCAGCAGTGTGAGCCTATATGCTGATACGCAGTATTTT. Translating it yields CASSVSLYADTQYF.

This rearrangement joins TRBV30 to TRBJ1-5; 8 positions match TRBD1. The CDR3 extends over 17 amino acids. Per germline, CDR1 GTSNPN and CDR2 SVGIG (reference sequence). V lost 1 base to trimming and J lost 4 bases; unmatched junction nucleotides: 12. In nucleotides, the CDR3 is TGTGCCTGGAGTGGCTCATCGCTCCGGGACAGGAATCAGCCCCAGCATTTT. Translated: CAWSGSSLRDRNQPQHF.

This clone has only a few counts. This chain links TRBV5-6 with TRBJ2-7; 10 bases align to TRBD2. From germline, CDR1 is SGHDT and CDR2 YYEEEE. After removal of 6 bases from V and 5 bases from J, the junction contained 17 bases not matched to a gene. The CDR3 is 17 residues long. CDR3: CASNPIRAGGPPHEQYF. CDR3 nucleotides: TGTGCCAGCAACCCCATCCGAGCGGGAGGGCCTCCCCACGAGCAGTACTTC.

V usage is TRBV4-1 and J usage is TRBJ2-2, with TRBD1 as a possible D gene (5 bases). The CDR3 covers 17 residues. V lost 2 bases, J lost 0 bases, and 13 bases lay in between. Germline CDR1 is MGHRA and CDR2 is YSYEKL. CDR3 DNA: TGCGCCAGCAGCCAATTTACCCAGGGATCGAACACCGGGGAGCTGTTTTTT. It yields the protein CASSQFTQGSNTGELFF.

The chain carries TRBV30 and TRBJ2-4, with D possibly matching TRBD2 (7 bases). The CDR3 has 12 amino acids. Germline V gives CDR1 GTSNPN, CDR2 SVGIG (reference sequence). Trimming pared 4 bases from V and 8 bases from J, leaving 12 bases between. CDR3 residues: CAWNGGRDIQYF. The DNA for the CDR3 is TGTGCCTGGAACGGGGGGCGGGACATTCAGTACTTC.